This T cell receptor (beta chain) stems from a study of cytomegalovirus exposure and HLA in healthy donors. Study findings and constraints: Another analysis was done later, and it associated 15,000 or so TCR beta sequences with HLA alleles at 0.05 false discovery rate.

Note on this clone: The target antigen is unknown.

The germline V and J ends were trimmed by 2 bases and 0 bases, with 11 bases remaining between them. This CDR3 has 16 residues. Per the germline V gene, CDR1 is SNHLY and CDR2 is FYNNEI. 13 Jbeta primers and 60 Vbeta primers were used for the PCR. Profiled with immunoSEQ multiplex PCR; TCRdb holds only in-frame clones, not every one. Of 150,000 to 160,000 clones in the sample, roughly 77% were seen once. This clonotype was sampled from a man younger than 40 in good health and CMV-seropositive. The rearrangement joins TRBV2 to TRBJ2-1; D is uncertain. Sequencing was performed on PBMCs. In nucleotides, the CDR3 is TGTGCCAGCAGTGAATCACCAACGGGCTCCTACAATGAGCAGTTCTTC. This sequence encodes CASSESPTGSYNEQFF.